A selection of T cell receptor beta chains follows, all from one sample in a study of OX40 agonist ivuxolimab in advanced cancers. Clones were sequenced by immunoSEQ multiplex PCR, and TCRdb holds only the in-frame ones, with some missing. The sample gives tens of thousands of clones, about 84% of which show up once; 20% to 30% is in the top ten. The sample was CD4+ or CD8+ T cells sorted from blood, taken in a trial of the OX40 agonist ivuxolimab. The receptors were gathered from an adult with an advanced solid tumor such as melanoma, head and neck, liver or kidney cancer. CDR3s include the opening cysteine and the closing phenylalanine or tryptophan. A D gene is named only where the DNA matches it firmly. Size tells how often a clone was seen (once, few, many) or the class of an expanded clone, and some rows leave it out.

>NA|TRBJ2-2|TRBV29-1|NA
TGCAGCGTTGAAACAGGCACGAACACCGGGGAGCTGTTTTTT
CSVETGTNTGELFF
>NA|TRBJ2-1|TRBV19|TRBD1
TGTGCCAGTAGTCTGGGACAGGCTGGATCCTACAATGAGCAGTTCTTC
CASSLGQAGSYNEQFF
>NA|TRBJ2-1|TRBV4-1|TRBD2
TGCGCCGTGCTCTCGAGGGAGGGCGCGTGTGAGCAGTTCTTC
CAVLSREGACEQFF
>NA|TRBJ2-7|TRBV7-9|TRBD2
TGTGCCAGCAGCTCCCCTCTAGCGGGAGCCTACGAGCAGTACTTC
CASSSPLAGAYEQYF
>NA|TRBJ2-7|TRBV7-9|NA
TGTGCCAGCTCACCGTATTCCTACGAGCAGTACTTC
CASSPYSYEQYF
>NA|TRBJ2-7|TRBV11-1|NA
TGTGCCAGCAGCTTAGAATTCTCCGGGCGTGATGAGCAGTACTTC
CASSLEFSGRDEQYF
>NA|TRBJ1-5|TRBV6-6|TRBD1
TGTGCCAGCAGTCCTCCGGGACAGTCATCTCAGCCCCAGCATTTT
CASSPPGQSSQPQHF
>NA|TRBJ1-6|TRBV5-1|NA
TGCGCCAGCAGCCCAACCCAGGGATGGTACAATTCACCCCTCCACTTT
CASSPTQGWYNSPLHF
>NA|TRBJ2-1|TRBV27|NA
TGTGCCAGCAGTTTAGTCAGAAACTCGCTTAATGAGCAGTTCTTC
CASSLVRNSLNEQFF
>NA|TRBJ1-1|TRBV30|NA
TGTGCCTGCGCGCCCCTCGGGCGGACAAACACTGAAGCTTTCTTT
CACAPLGRTNTEAFF
>once|TRBJ1-1|TRBV27|NA
TGTGCCAGCAGTTTATCGGACGGGTCGAACACTGAAGCTTTCTTT
CASSLSDGSNTEAFF
>NA|TRBJ2-3|TRBV5-6|TRBD2
TGTGCCAGCAGCAGGGTGGTAGCGGGCTTCACAGATACGCAGTATTTT
CASSRVVAGFTDTQYF
>NA|TRBJ2-3|TRBV13|TRBD2
TGTGCCAGCAGCTTAGGCCAGGGACTAAGAAATACGCAGTATTTT
CASSLGQGLRNTQYF
>NA|TRBJ2-7|TRBV5-1|NA
TGCGCCAGCAGTTGGGGATTGGCCTACGAGCAGTACTTC
CASSWGLAYEQYF
>NA|TRBJ2-1|TRBV19|NA
TGTGCCAGTAGCGTGGTCCTCAATGAGCAGTTCTTC
CASSVVLNEQFF
>NA|TRBJ1-2|TRBV6-5|NA
TGTGCCAGCAGTTACTCGAGGGGAGGTGGCTACACCTTC
CASSYSRGGGYTF
>NA|TRBJ2-7|TRBV4-2|TRBD2
TGTGCCAGCAGCCCCATACTAGCGGGAGAATTCGCCTACGAGCAGTACTTC
CASSPILAGEFAYEQYF
>NA|TRBJ2-7|TRBV9|NA
TGTGCCAGCAGTGATAGTAGGGAAGGCTCTTACGAGCAGTACTTC
CASSDSREGSYEQYF
>NA|TRBJ2-1|TRBV4-1|TRBD2
TGCGCCAGCAGCCCCCGACTAGCGGGAGGCCCCGGATACAATGAGCAGTTCTTC
CASSPRLAGGPGYNEQFF
>NA|TRBJ2-1|TRBV10-3|TRBD2
TGTGCCATCAGTGCTAGCGGGGGGTCGAGCTCCTACAATGAGCAGTTCTTC
CAISASGGSSSYNEQFF
>NA|TRBJ2-7|TRBV7-9|NA
TGTGCCAGCAGCTTAGGACAACACTACGAGCAGTACTTC
CASSLGQHYEQYF
>NA|TRBJ2-5|TRBV7-9|NA
TGTGCCAGCAGCTTAGACGGTCTAGAAGAGACCCAGTACTTC
CASSLDGLEETQYF
>NA|TRBJ2-1|TRBV4-1|NA
TGCGCCAGCAGCCAAGACGAGAGCGAGAGCTCCTACAATGAGCAGTTCTTC
CASSQDESESSYNEQFF
>NA|TRBJ2-7|TRBV30|NA
TGTGCCTGGAGTCTAGACAGTTACCCCATGGGGATCTTC
CAWSLDSYPMGIF
>once|TRBJ2-7|TRBV21-1|NA
TGTGCCAGCAGCAAAGCCCCCAGACAGGGCACTAGCGGGGAGGGGAGCGAGCAGTACTTC
CASSKAPRQGTSGEGSEQYF
>NA|TRBJ2-1|TRBV19|NA
TGTGCCAGTAGTATAACGCAGGCCTCCTACAATGAGCAGTTCTTC
CASSITQASYNEQFF
>NA|TRBJ2-1|TRBV11-2|TRBD2
TGTGCCAGCAGCTTAGCAATCGGGAGGACTAGCGGATACAATGAGCAGTTCTTC
CASSLAIGRTSGYNEQFF
>NA|TRBJ2-7|TRBV6-1|TRBD2
TGTGCCAGCAGGGAAGGACTAGCGACAATCTACGAGCAGTACTTC
CASREGLATIYEQYF
>once|TRBJ1-5|TRBV7-9|NA
TGTGCCAGCAGCCACGAGGGGAATCAGCCCCAGCATTTT
CASSHEGNQPQHF
>NA|TRBJ2-2|TRBV7-9|TRBD1
TGTGCCAGCAGCTTAGCAGGACGTAGGGACAGACAATTT
CASSLAGRRDRQF
>NA|TRBJ2-7|TRBV27|NA
TGTGCCAGCAGTTTTGGGACCTACGAGCAGTACTTC
CASSFGTYEQYF
>NA|TRBJ2-2|TRBV5-4|NA
TGTGCCAGCAGCTTTAACACCGGGGAGCTGTTTTTT
CASSFNTGELFF
>NA|TRBJ2-5|TRBV11-3|TRBD1
TGTGCCAGCAGCTTTTTCGTCCGGGACAGGGGGCTGGGAGAGACCCAGTACTTC
CASSFFVRDRGLGETQYF
>few|TRBJ2-7|TRBV28|TRBD1
TGTGCCAGCAGTGCGGGACAGGGAGACGAGCAGTACTTC
CASSAGQGDEQYF
>NA|TRBJ1-1|TRBV5-6|NA
TGTGCCAGCAGCTTGGTCAGGAGCTTGAACACTGAAGCTTTCTTT
CASSLVRSLNTEAFF
>NA|TRBJ1-4|TRBV5-6|NA
TGTGCCAGCAGCTTGGAACAGGTTAATGAAAAACTGTTTTTT
CASSLEQVNEKLFF
>few|TRBJ2-3|TRBV27|NA
TGTGCCAGCAGTTTGGGTTCTTGGGGAGATACGCAGTATTTT
CASSLGSWGDTQYF
>few|TRBJ2-2|TRBV6-4|TRBD2
TGTGCCAGCAGTGACTCAGCGGGAGGGATCACCGGGGAGCTGTTTTTT
CASSDSAGGITGELFF
>NA|TRBJ2-1|TRBV2|NA
TGTGCCAGCATAGCTCGGACCCAAACCGGCAATGAGCAGTTCTTC
CASIARTQTGNEQFF
>NA|TRBJ2-6|TRBV6-6|NA
TGTGCCAGCAGTTACAGTGTCTCTGGGGCCAACGTCCTGACTTTC
CASSYSVSGANVLTF
>NA|TRBJ2-7|TRBV11-2|TRBD1
TGTGCCAGCAGCTTACCGGGACAGGGGGAGCAGTACTTC
CASSLPGQGEQYF
>NA|TRBJ1-1|TRBV27|TRBD1
TGTGCCAGCAGTTTAGTCAGGGGGCGCGACACTGAAGCTTTCTTT
CASSLVRGRDTEAFF
>NA|TRBJ2-5|TRBV28|TRBD2
TGTGCCAGCAGCGCCCTAGCGGGAGGGCAGAGAGAGACCCAGTACTTC
CASSALAGGQRETQYF
>NA|TRBJ1-2|TRBV2|NA
TGTGCCAGCAGTGAACTCGGGGGAGGACCAACTAACTATGGCTACACCTTC
CASSELGGGPTNYGYTF
>NA|TRBJ2-3|TRBV6-5|TRBD2
TGTGCCAGCAGTTACTCGACTAGCGGTACCACAGATACGCAGTATTTT
CASSYSTSGTTDTQYF
>NA|TRBJ2-7|TRBV5-6|NA
TGTGCCAGCAGCCCGACCAGTAGGGGCGAGCAGTACTTC
CASSPTSRGEQYF
>NA|TRBJ1-1|TRBV19|NA
TGTGCCAGTAGTATAGGGGGGAACACTGAAGCTTTCTTT
CASSIGGNTEAFF
>NA|TRBJ2-3|TRBV10-3|NA
TGTGCCATCAGTGCTACCAGCGGGCGCCTAGATACGCAGTATTTT
CAISATSGRLDTQYF
>NA|TRBJ2-1|TRBV11-1|TRBD2
TGTGCCAGCAGCTTCCGGACGGGAGGGGAGTGGAATGAGCAGTTCTTC
CASSFRTGGEWNEQFF
>once|TRBJ2-1|TRBV7-9|NA
TGTGCCAGCAGCCAGAGGGACCTCAACAATGAGCAGTTCTTC
CASSQRDLNNEQFF
>NA|TRBJ2-7|TRBV13|NA
TGTGCCAGCAGCTCCGGGCCAACCTACGAGCAGTACTTC
CASSSGPTYEQYF